This entry lists 26 T cell receptor beta chains sequenced from one sample in a study of T cell repertoires in cytomegalovirus infection. Their antigens remain unidentified. Each CDR3 protein is one row after TCRdb ran MiXCR on the reads. The table shows 830,000 or so distinct CDR3 sequences, with less than 35% occurring only once. The material sequenced was cultured CD8+ T cells from PBMCs, taken from culture after CMV antigen stimulation. The receptors originated from a human donor in good health (CMV status not recorded). Some clones in this sample may be carry-over from other donors' samples.

The rearrangement joins TRBV6-2 or TRBV6-3 to TRBJ2-3; 8 bases are shared with TRBD1. V was pared by 5 bases and J by 3 bases, with 7 bases of the junction left unmatched. Germline CDR1 MNHEY, CDR2 SVGEGT. This CDR3 has 15 amino acids. CDR3 region: CASSIPRQGTDTQYF. The CDR3 DNA sequence: TGTGCCAGCAGTATCCCCCGACAGGGGACAGATACGCAGTATTTT.

This chain joins TRBV6-5 and TRBJ2-2; D may match TRBD1 or TRBD2 (6 bases each). V was clipped by 5 bases and J by 5 bases, with 12 bases between them. Germline CDR1 and CDR2: MNHEY and SVGAGI. The CDR3 sequence is 14 residues long. CDR3 coding DNA: TGTGCCAGCAGTATACAGGGAGGAACCGGGGAGCTGTTTTTT. Translating it yields CASSIQGGTGELFF.

The chain uses TRBV20-1 and TRBJ2-5; 10 bases are shared with TRBD2. J lost 2 bases, V lost 0 bases, and 9 bases had no gene match. CDR3 size: 17 residues. Germline assignment: CDR1 DFQATT and CDR2 SNEGSKA (reference sequence). CDR3 nucleotide sequence: TGCAGTGCTAGAGAGAAGCGGGGGGGCCGGGGGCAAGAGACCCAGTACTTC. It is translated as CSAREKRGGRGQETQYF.

The count of this clonotype is one. In DNA form, the CDR3 reads TGTGCCAGCAGGGAGAGGACTACTAACTATGGCTACACCTTC. Translated, it gives CASRERTTNYGYTF. V and J are TRBV6-2 or TRBV6-3 and TRBJ1-2; D unresolved. The V end was cut by 6 bases, the J end by 0 bases, with 11 bases between. The CDR3 is 14 residues long. CDR1 is MNHEY, CDR2 SVGEGT, per germline.

V is TRBV6-5 and J is TRBJ2-7, with 8 bases that match TRBD2. CDR1 and CDR2 (germline): MNHEY, SVGAGI. The CDR3 covers 17 residues. V lost 0 bases, J lost 0 bases, and 7 bases stayed unmatched. The DNA of the CDR3 is TGTGCCAGCAGTTACTCTCCGGCTAGCGGGTACTCCTACGAGCAGTACTTC. Amino acid sequence: CASSYSPASGYSYEQYF.

This clonotype was recorded a few times. This chain links TRBV11-3 with TRBJ2-7; maybe TRBD2 (5 bases). V lost 5 bases and J 0 bases, leaving 11 bases between the germline ends. Per germline, CDR1 SGHNT and CDR2 YENEEA. The CDR3 covers 14 residues. CDR3 residues: CASSPGGYSYEQYF. Here the CDR3 DNA reads TGTGCCAGCAGCCCCGGAGGCTACTCCTACGAGCAGTACTTC.

The CDR3 region has the DNA TGTGCCAGCAGAGATTCCGGGACAGGGAGGCACGAGCAGTACTTC. Encoded protein: CASRDSGTGRHEQYF. The rearrangement uses TRBV6-1 and TRBJ2-7; 9 bases are a match to TRBD1. CDR3 size: 15 residues. J lost 5 bases, V lost 6 bases, and 11 bases had no gene match. CDR1 and CDR2 from the germline V gene are MNHNS and SASEGT.

The CDR3 DNA reads as TGTGCCAGCAGTGAATTTGGGACAGGGGAAAATCAGCCCCAGCATTTT. Protein product: CASSEFGTGENQPQHF. The genes are TRBV6-1 and TRBJ1-5; 10 nucleotides agree with TRBD1. The length of the CDR3 is 16 residues. With 2 bases clipped from V and 4 bases from J, the junction kept 5 bases outside the gene matches. The germline V gene has CDR1 MNHNS and CDR2 SASEGT.

This chain links TRBV12-3 or TRBV12-4 with TRBJ1-4; D possibly corresponds to TRBD1 (6 bases). There are 15 residues in the CDR3. Trimming removed 5 bases from V and 6 bases from J, with 16 bases in between. This CDR3 reads CASSPVAEGDEKLFF. For the CDR3, the DNA is TGTGCCAGCAGTCCTGTGGCAGAGGGGGATGAAAAACTGTTTTTT.

This CDR3 is CAIDRGDEQFF. CDR3 coding DNA: TGTGCCATCGACAGGGGCGATGAGCAGTTCTTC. The chain links TRBV10-3 to TRBJ2-1; 8 bases align to TRBD1. The junction had 2 bases not matched to a gene; V was cut back by 8 bases and J by 8 bases. CDR1 is ENHRY and CDR2 is SYGVKD in the germline V gene. The CDR3 length is 11 residues.

The chain uses TRBV12-3 or TRBV12-4 and TRBJ2-1; the D is unclear. The V and J ends lost 5 bases and 0 bases respectively, with 11 bases between them. This CDR3 contains 15 residues. In DNA, the CDR3 is TGTGCCAGCAGTCCGCGTAGGAGCTCCTACAATGAGCAGTTCTTC. Encoded protein: CASSPRRSSYNEQFF.

Details on this clonotype: A much larger clone lies one base from this, so it may be a read error. The J gene is TRBJ1-4, the V gene TRBV28, with D possibly being TRBD1 (5 bases). The CDR3 has 16 amino acids. CDR1 is MDHEN, CDR2 SYDVKM, per germline. In nucleotides, the CDR3 is TGTGCCAACAGTCTTCGGAGGGGTCCGACTAATGAAAAACTGTTTTTT. Its translation: CANSLRRGPTNEKLFF.

The rearrangement uses TRBV6-8 and TRBJ2-7; 8 bases align to TRBD1. After removal of 4 bases from V and 5 bases from J, the junction contained 7 bases not matched to a gene. Germline CDR1 MNHGY, CDR2 SAAAGT. This CDR3 spans 14 amino acids. Here the CDR3 reads CASSWAGGRDEQYF. In DNA form, the CDR3 reads TGTGCCAGCAGTTGGGCAGGGGGCCGGGACGAGCAGTACTTC.

In its sample, this clonotype was seen a few times. V usage is TRBV4-1 and J usage is TRBJ2-1; TRBD1 matches 7 bases. V dropped 0 bases and J dropped 2; count of bases not matched to a gene: 4. There are 16 residues in the CDR3. Germline V gives CDR1 MGHRA, CDR2 YSYEKL. The CDR3 DNA sequence: TGCGCCAGCAGCCAAGATCCCCAGGGGGCCTACAATGAGCAGTTCTTC. Translating it yields CASSQDPQGAYNEQFF.

At least ten counts were recorded for this clonotype. This CDR3 reads CASSPGGRGAYEQYF. CDR3 coding DNA: TGTGCCAGCAGCCCGGGGGGGAGGGGGGCCTACGAGCAGTACTTC. The V and J genes are TRBV7-6 and TRBJ2-7; TRBD2 matches at 8 bases. Losses at the gene ends were 5 bases for V and 2 bases for J; bases not matched to a gene: 8. The CDR3 length is 15 residues. Germline V gene data show CDR1 as SGHVS and CDR2 as FNYEAQ.

In its sample, this clonotype was seen a few times. The chain has TRBV5-6 and TRBJ2-5; D is ambiguous. The CDR3 length is 15 residues. Trimming stripped 2 bases from V and 4 bases from J, with 15 bases between. From germline, CDR1 is SGHDT and CDR2 YYEEEE. The CDR3 bases are TGTGCCAGCAGCTTTTCCAAACAGATCCCAGAGACCCAGTACTTC. Its protein product is CASSFSKQIPETQYF.

Concerning this clonotype itself: A much larger clone lies a single base off, so this may be a read error. J is TRBJ2-1 and V is TRBV19; TRBD1 matches 7 bases. The V gene's germline CDR1 is LNHDA and CDR2 SQIVND (reference sequence). The CDR3 has 15 residues. As DNA, the CDR3 is TGTGCCGGTAGTAGGACAGGTAGCTCCTACAATGAGCAGTTCTTC. It is translated as CAGSRTGSSYNEQFF.

The sample holds many counts of this clonotype. The chain uses TRBV7-2 and TRBJ2-1; 7 bases match TRBD1. This CDR3 has 15 residues. Germline trimming cut 2 bases from V and 4 bases from J; bases unmatched to any gene: 5. Germline CDR1 is SGHTA and CDR2 is FQGNSA. The CDR3 here is CASSLSGTAYNEQFF. The CDR3 DNA is TGTGCCAGCAGCTTATCTGGGACAGCTTACAATGAGCAGTTCTTC.

This chain connects TRBV7-3 to TRBJ2-3, with 8 bases that match TRBD2. Germline CDR1 reads SGHTA; CDR2 reads FQGTGA. V lost 5 bases and J lost 2; bases outside the gene matches: 6. The CDR3 covers 15 residues. CDR3 region: CASSEAGEITDTQYF. CDR3 in DNA: TGTGCCAGCAGCGAAGCGGGGGAGATCACAGATACGCAGTATTTT.

The chain recombines TRBV10-3 with TRBJ1-2; D is unclear. Trimming stripped 6 bases from V and 4 bases from J, with 6 bases between. The V gene's germline CDR1 is ENHRY and CDR2 SYGVKD. This CDR3 has 11 residues. The DNA of the CDR3 is TGTGCCATCAGATATCCCTATGGCTACACCTTC. Protein: CAIRYPYGYTF.

In its sample, this clonotype was seen a few times. V gene TRBV27 combines with J gene TRBJ2-5, with D perhaps given as TRBD1 or TRBD2 (6 bases each). V dropped 8 bases and J dropped 3 bases, with 10 bases sitting between them. The CDR3 length is 12 residues. Germline V gene sequence: CDR1 MNHEY, CDR2 SMNVEV (reference sequence). The CDR3 nucleotides are TGTGCCAGCCGGGGGCTCGAAGAGACCCAGTACTTC. This codes for CASRGLEETQYF.

This clonotype was seen a handful of times. No conserved phenylalanine or tryptophan ends this CDR3, so it is likely a read error. V and J are TRBV7-6 and TRBJ2-3, with 13 bases aligning to TRBD2. The germline CDR1 and CDR2 sequences are SGHVS and FNYEAQ. V dropped 3 bases and J dropped 2; count of bases not matched to a gene: 11. CDR3 size: 19 residues. CDR3 DNA: TGTGCCAGCAGCTTCTATGCCCTCGGGACTAGCGGGGTCACAGATACGCAGTATTCT. The encoded protein is CASSFYALGTSGVTDTQYS.

This clonotype turned up a few times. V usage is TRBV12-5 and J usage is TRBJ1-2; TRBD1 aligns across 7 bases. Per germline, CDR1 LGHNT and CDR2 FRNRAP. With V trimmed by 4 bases and J by 5 bases, 7 bases remained unmatched. The CDR3 has 14 amino acids. CDR3 bases: TGTGCTAGTGGTTCAGCCCAGGGGGAATATGGCTACACCTTC. It yields the protein CASGSAQGEYGYTF.

This clonotype was detected only a few times. This sequence joins TRBV3-1 and TRBJ2-6; 7 nucleotides line up with TRBD1. Germline values: CDR1 LGHDT, CDR2 YNNKEL (reference sequence). V shed 4 bases, J shed 2 bases, and the junction held 5 bases outside the gene matches. This CDR3 has 16 residues. The CDR3 spells CASSPPDRAGANVLTF. The CDR3 bases are TGTGCCAGCAGCCCCCCCGACAGGGCTGGGGCCAACGTCCTGACTTTC.

This sequence joins TRBV10-3 and TRBJ2-3; unclear D gene. Germline CDR1 is ENHRY and CDR2 is SYGVKD. CDR3 size: 17 residues. The germline V and J ends were trimmed by 6 bases and 0 bases, with 19 bases remaining between them. This CDR3 is CAIRVRPNGPSTDTQYF. CDR3 nucleotide sequence: TGTGCCATCAGGGTTCGGCCTAATGGGCCTAGCACAGATACGCAGTATTTT.

The genes are TRBV19 and TRBJ1-2, with 11 bases matching TRBD1. V trimming: 7 bases; J trimming: 3 bases; junction bases outside the gene matches: 7. Germline values: CDR1 LNHDA, CDR2 SQIVND (reference sequence). The CDR3 contains 15 residues. The CDR3 loop reads CASIPRDRGDYGYTF. CDR3 bases: TGTGCCAGTATCCCCCGGGACAGGGGGGACTATGGCTACACCTTC. The full variable domain, its missing parts supplied by reference TRBV19 and TRBJ1-2, is DGGITQSPKYLFRKEGQNVTLSCEQNLNHDAMYWYRQDPGQGLRLIYYSQIVNDFQKGDIAEGYSVSREKKESFPLTVTSAQKNPTAFYLCASIPRDRGDYGYTFGSGTRLTVV.